This T cell receptor (beta chain) was documented in a study of T cells in Graves' hyperthyroidism and ophthalmopathy. Graves' hyperthyroidism qualified as stable when ophthalmopathy did not progress within 18 months. The CDR3 is made up of 15 amino acids. Germline lookup yields CDR1 SGHVS and CDR2 FQNEAQ. Amplification of TCR beta CDR3 regions was performed using RNA transcripts as template. First-round RT-PCR with HTBI primers amplified the TCR CDR3 region. Via MiXCR, TCRdb re-called the multiplex PCR reads, giving one row per CDR3 protein. In the table there are around 450,000 distinct CDR3 sequences, approximately 15% of which are singletons. Comments on this clonotype: Antigen: not known. A much larger clone lies a single base off, so this may be a read error.

Study findings and constraints: Model predictions of ophthalmopathy came a median 6.5 months before onset. Most thyroid clonotypes expanded above 0.001 were also detected in blood.

The receptor was derived from a woman aged 18-35 years with Graves' hyperthyroidism. This chain uses TRBV7-8 with TRBJ2-1; 9 bases line up with TRBD2. The sample consisted of blood. Here the CDR3 DNA reads TGTGCCGGCAGCTTAACCCTAGCGGGGATGAATGAGCAGTTCTTC. Protein: CAGSLTLAGMNEQFF.